A selection of T cell receptor beta chains follows, all from one sample in a study of response to subunit inactivated influenza vaccine. MiXCR, run by TCRdb on the RT-PCR reads, gives a single entry per CDR3 protein. The sample records roughly 790,000 distinct CDR3 sequences, 20% to 25% being singletons. The sample here was PBMCs from blood, taken 5 to 6 days after vaccination. These receptors all stem from a man between 50 and 59 years old who received an inactivated influenza vaccine. CDR3s include the opening cysteine and the closing phenylalanine or tryptophan.

cdr3_aa: CSASWGGGTDTQYF; v_call: TRBV20-1; j_call: TRBJ2-3; cdr3_length: 14
cdr3_aa: CASSQSWGVGSYEQYF; v_call: TRBV5-6; j_call: TRBJ2-7; cdr3_length: 16
cdr3_aa: CAISGGDRVTDTQYF; v_call: TRBV10-3; j_call: TRBJ2-3; cdr3_length: 15
cdr3_aa: CASSPAGTAYNEQFF; v_call: TRBV7-6; j_call: TRBJ2-1; cdr3_length: 15
cdr3_aa: CASSKKPPWIHSTDTQYF; v_call: TRBV21-1; j_call: TRBJ2-3; cdr3_length: 18
cdr3_aa: CASSPTGPNYGYTF; v_call: TRBV12-3/TRBV12-4; j_call: TRBJ1-2; cdr3_length: 14
cdr3_aa: CASVPDGGSGYTF; v_call: TRBV5-1; j_call: TRBJ1-2; cdr3_length: 13
cdr3_aa: CASSLQRGGVAGELFF; v_call: TRBV5-1; j_call: TRBJ2-2; cdr3_length: 16
cdr3_aa: CASSRKRQDTDWRNQPQHF; v_call: TRBV6-2/TRBV6-3; j_call: TRBJ1-5; cdr3_length: 19
cdr3_aa: CASSESGGEGGEQYF; v_call: TRBV10-2; j_call: TRBJ2-7; cdr3_length: 15
cdr3_aa: CASSDLTGTNSPLHF; v_call: TRBV6-1; j_call: TRBJ1-6; cdr3_length: 15
cdr3_aa: CASSLDLSGDQETQYF; v_call: TRBV7-8; j_call: TRBJ2-5; cdr3_length: 16
cdr3_aa: CASSFVNQNRGVGNW; v_call: TRBV7-2; j_call: TRBJ2-3; cdr3_length: 15
cdr3_aa: CASSLRLAASYEQYF; v_call: TRBV12-3/TRBV12-4; j_call: TRBJ2-7; cdr3_length: 15
cdr3_aa: CASSRRDPQDTQYF; v_call: TRBV28; j_call: TRBJ2-3; cdr3_length: 14
cdr3_aa: CASSPFRREVYEQYF; v_call: TRBV7-8; j_call: TRBJ2-7; cdr3_length: 15
cdr3_aa: CASSFRGMGLAKNIQYF; v_call: TRBV28; j_call: TRBJ2-4; cdr3_length: 17
cdr3_aa: CASRSDRASNQPQHF; v_call: TRBV28; j_call: TRBJ1-5; cdr3_length: 15
cdr3_aa: CSARRLAAYEQYF; v_call: TRBV20-1; j_call: TRBJ2-7; cdr3_length: 13
cdr3_aa: CASSTRDRPTDTQYF; v_call: TRBV19; j_call: TRBJ2-3; cdr3_length: 15
cdr3_aa: CASRGGGNEQYF; v_call: TRBV2; j_call: TRBJ2-7; cdr3_length: 12
cdr3_aa: CASSPSTEGGGYTF; v_call: TRBV18; j_call: TRBJ1-2; cdr3_length: 14
cdr3_aa: CASSQAAGNQPQHF; v_call: TRBV3-1; j_call: TRBJ1-5; cdr3_length: 14
cdr3_aa: CSASPTTGELFF; v_call: TRBV20-1; j_call: TRBJ2-2; cdr3_length: 12
cdr3_aa: CASSLVASGRAYEQYF; v_call: TRBV5-5; j_call: TRBJ2-7; cdr3_length: 16
cdr3_aa: CAISGDSNQPQHF; v_call: TRBV10-3; j_call: TRBJ1-5; cdr3_length: 13
cdr3_aa: CASSQDRGRGLPGDEQFF; v_call: TRBV14; j_call: TRBJ2-1; cdr3_length: 18
cdr3_aa: CASSITGTSGSETQYF; v_call: TRBV5-1; j_call: TRBJ2-5; cdr3_length: 16
cdr3_aa: CASSPTGTLGGNTIYF; v_call: TRBV6-1; j_call: TRBJ1-3; cdr3_length: 16
cdr3_aa: CASSPAGLRGNIQYF; v_call: TRBV4-3; j_call: TRBJ2-4; cdr3_length: 15
cdr3_aa: CAISESRTYEQYF; v_call: TRBV10-3; j_call: TRBJ2-7; cdr3_length: 13
cdr3_aa: CASTQLAGGIHEQFF; v_call: TRBV6-1; j_call: TRBJ2-1; cdr3_length: 15
cdr3_aa: CASSPLSTGELFF; v_call: TRBV7-9; j_call: TRBJ2-2; cdr3_length: 13
cdr3_aa: CASSLYLRQETQYF; v_call: TRBV28; j_call: TRBJ2-5; cdr3_length: 14
cdr3_aa: CSVEEGQASYNEQFF; v_call: TRBV29-1; j_call: TRBJ2-1; cdr3_length: 15
cdr3_aa: CASSKDHSTSSYEQYF; v_call: TRBV21-1; j_call: TRBJ2-7; cdr3_length: 16